The source of this T cell receptor (beta chain) is a study of T-cell reconstitution after alpha-beta-depleted transplantation in children. The table lists this clonotype with many counts. Its antigen remains unidentified. Points from the study as a whole: Surviving recipient T cells and thymic progenitors accounted for the high day-60 TCRbeta diversity observed in some patients. T-cell numbers and diversity, one year after transplant, stemmed largely from T cells that were newly produced. After transplant, at about two months, alpha-beta T cells were reportedly derived from several hundred expanded graft clones.

The library targeted TCRbeta and was prepared with unique molecular identifiers. In TCRdb, the PCR reads were re-called with MiXCR into one record per CDR3 protein. This table holds about 100,000 distinct CDR3 sequences, about 5.6% found once. The sample consisted of PBMCs, mostly from graft donor cells, taken 60 days after TCRalphabeta/CD19-depleted stem cell transplant. The source of this sequence is a female patient aged 2 to 10 who had a stem cell transplant for Fanconi anemia, so the T cells may come from the graft donor.

CDR3 protein: CASSWGSYNSPLHF. CDR3 nucleotides: TGTGCCAGCAGTTGGGGTAGTTATAATTCACCCCTCCACTTT. The V and J genes are TRBV28 and TRBJ1-6; no clear D. Trimming stripped 4 bases from V and 4 bases from J, with 8 bases between. CDR1 is MDHEN and CDR2 is SYDVKM in the germline V gene. CDR3 length: 14 residues.